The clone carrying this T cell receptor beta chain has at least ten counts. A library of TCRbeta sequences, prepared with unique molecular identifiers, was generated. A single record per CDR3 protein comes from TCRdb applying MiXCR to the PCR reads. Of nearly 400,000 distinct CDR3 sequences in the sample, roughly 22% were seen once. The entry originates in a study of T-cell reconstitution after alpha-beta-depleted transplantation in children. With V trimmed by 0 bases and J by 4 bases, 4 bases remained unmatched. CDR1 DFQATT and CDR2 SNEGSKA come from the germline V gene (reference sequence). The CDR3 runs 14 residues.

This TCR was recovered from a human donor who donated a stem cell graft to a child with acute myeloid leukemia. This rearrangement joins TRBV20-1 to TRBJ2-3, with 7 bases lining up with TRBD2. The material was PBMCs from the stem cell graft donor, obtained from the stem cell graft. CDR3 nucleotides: TGCAGTGCTAGAGATCTGACTAGCTCAGATACGCAGTATTTT. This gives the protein CSARDLTSSDTQYF.